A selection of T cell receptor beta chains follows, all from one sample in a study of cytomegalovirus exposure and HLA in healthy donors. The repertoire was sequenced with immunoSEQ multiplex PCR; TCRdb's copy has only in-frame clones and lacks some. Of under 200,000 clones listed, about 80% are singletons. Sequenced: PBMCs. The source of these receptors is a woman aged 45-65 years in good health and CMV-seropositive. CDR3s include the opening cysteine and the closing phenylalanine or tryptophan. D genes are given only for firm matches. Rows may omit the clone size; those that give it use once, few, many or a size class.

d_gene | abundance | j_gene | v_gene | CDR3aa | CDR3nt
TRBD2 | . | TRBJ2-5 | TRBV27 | CASSLTSGGETQYF | TGTGCCAGCAGTTTAACCAGCGGGGGAGAGACCCAGTACTTC
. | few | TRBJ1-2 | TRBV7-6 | CASSPTGNYGYTF | TGTGCCAGCAGCCCCACAGGGAACTATGGCTACACCTTC
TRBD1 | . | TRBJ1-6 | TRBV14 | CARGTDINSPLHF | TGTGCCAGAGGGACAGATATTAATTCACCCCTCCACTTT
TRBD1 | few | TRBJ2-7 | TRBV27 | CASSLVGQIYEQYF | TGTGCCAGCAGTTTAGTGGGACAGATCTACGAGCAGTACTTC
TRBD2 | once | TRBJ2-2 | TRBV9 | CASSVDSGGAYTGELFF | TGTGCCAGCAGCGTCGATAGCGGGGGGGCGTACACCGGGGAGCTGTTTTTT
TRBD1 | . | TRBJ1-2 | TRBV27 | CASSVGGSVPNYGYTF | TGTGCCAGCAGCGTAGGGGGCTCGGTGCCTAACTATGGCTACACCTTC
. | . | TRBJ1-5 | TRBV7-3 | CASSLDSNQPQHF | TGTGCCAGCAGCTTAGACAGTAATCAGCCCCAGCATTTT
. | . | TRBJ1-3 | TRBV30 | CAWSLNRALSGNTIYF | TGTGCCTGGAGCTTAAACAGGGCGCTCTCTGGAAACACCATATATTTT
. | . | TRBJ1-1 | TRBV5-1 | CASSPGGSENTEAFF | TGCGCCAGCAGTCCGGGGGGGTCGGAGAACACTGAAGCTTTCTTT
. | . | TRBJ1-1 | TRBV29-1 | CSVSGGWGMNTEAFF | TGCAGCGTTAGCGGGGGATGGGGAATGAACACTGAAGCTTTCTTT
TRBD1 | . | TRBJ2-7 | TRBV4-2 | CASSQEAGTGGAYEQYF | TGTGCCAGCAGCCAGGAGGCCGGGACAGGGGGTGCCTACGAGCAGTACTTC
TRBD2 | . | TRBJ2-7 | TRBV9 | CASSDYRLAGGGEQYF | TGTGCCAGCAGCGACTATAGGCTAGCGGGAGGAGGGGAGCAGTACTTC
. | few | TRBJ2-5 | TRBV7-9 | CSSSFIETQYF | TGTTCCAGCAGCTTTATAGAGACCCAGTACTTC
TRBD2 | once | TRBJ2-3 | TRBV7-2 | CAPTKALAGVDTQYF | TGTGCCCCGACAAAGGCGCTAGCGGGGGTAGATACGCAGTATTTT